The entry that follows covers one TCR beta chain sequence. Its antigen remains unidentified. TCRdb's copy holds only in-frame clones and misses some; the assay was immunoSEQ multiplex PCR. The sample holds 25,000 to 30,000 clones, 80% to 85% seen once. This entry is derived from a study of stem cell transplantation in POMP-related autoinflammatory disease. Study-wide context: Defective thymoproteasomes were hypothesized to impair CD8+ T-cell positive selection. General study points: Fewer unique TRB V-J gene pairings were identified in patients with PRAID. PRAID patients trended toward lower TRB diversity and higher clonality in all analyzed T-cell subsets.

This CDR3 contains 18 residues. V gave up 3 bases and J gave up 2 bases; unmatched junction bases: 10. Germline loops: CDR1 SQVTM, CDR2 ANQGSEA. The J gene is TRBJ2-1, the V gene TRBV29-1; 13 nucleotides agree with TRBD2. The source of this sequence is a human donor with POMP-related autoinflammation and immune dysregulation (PRAID). The specimen comprised CD4+ T cells from PBMCs, sampled before stem cell transplantation. The CDR3 loop is CSVDATGLAGAPYNEQFF. The DNA of the CDR3 is TGCAGCGTTGACGCAACCGGACTAGCGGGAGCCCCCTACAATGAGCAGTTCTTC.